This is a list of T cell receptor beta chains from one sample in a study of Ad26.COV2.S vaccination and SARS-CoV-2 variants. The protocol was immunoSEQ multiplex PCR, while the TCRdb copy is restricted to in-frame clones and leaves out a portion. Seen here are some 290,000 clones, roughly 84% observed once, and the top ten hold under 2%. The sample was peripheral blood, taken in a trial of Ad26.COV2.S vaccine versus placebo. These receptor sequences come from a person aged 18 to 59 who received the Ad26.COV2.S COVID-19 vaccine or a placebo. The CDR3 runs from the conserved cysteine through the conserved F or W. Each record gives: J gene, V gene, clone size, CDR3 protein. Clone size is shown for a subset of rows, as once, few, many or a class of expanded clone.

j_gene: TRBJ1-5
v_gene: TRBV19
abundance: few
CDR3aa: CASSSTRGNGALNQPQHF

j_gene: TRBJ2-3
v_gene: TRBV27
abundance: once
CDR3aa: CASSLSIGLGTDTQYF

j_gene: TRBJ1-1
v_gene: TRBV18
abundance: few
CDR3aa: CASSPRIVNTEAFF

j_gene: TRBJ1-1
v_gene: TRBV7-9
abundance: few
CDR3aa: CASSLRDLQKNTEAFF

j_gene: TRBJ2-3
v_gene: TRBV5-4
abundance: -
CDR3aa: CASSLAEGPSTDTQYF

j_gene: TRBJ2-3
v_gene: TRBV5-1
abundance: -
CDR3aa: CASSFGGSYTDTQYF

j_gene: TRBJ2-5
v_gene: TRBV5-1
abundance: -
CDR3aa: CASSLGGSGRQETQYF

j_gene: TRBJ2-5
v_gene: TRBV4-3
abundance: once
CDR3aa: CASSQDRMETQYF

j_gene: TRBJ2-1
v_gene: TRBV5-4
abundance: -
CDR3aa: CASSFAAGGRTYNEQFF

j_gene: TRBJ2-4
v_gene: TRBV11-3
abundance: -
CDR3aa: CASSLGGQENIQYF

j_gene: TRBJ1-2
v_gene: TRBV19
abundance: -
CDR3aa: CASSGQGYYGYTF

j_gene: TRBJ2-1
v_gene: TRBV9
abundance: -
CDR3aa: CASSVGGGLLANEQFF

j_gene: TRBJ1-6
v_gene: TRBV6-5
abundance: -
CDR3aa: CASRRQGSPLHF

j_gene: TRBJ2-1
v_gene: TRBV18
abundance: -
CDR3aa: CASSLNAGARGNEQFF

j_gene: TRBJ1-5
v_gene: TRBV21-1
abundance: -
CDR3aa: CASSRLGDPRIYSNQPQHF

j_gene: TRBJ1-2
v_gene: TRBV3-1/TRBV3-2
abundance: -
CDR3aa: CASSQGGGGYTF

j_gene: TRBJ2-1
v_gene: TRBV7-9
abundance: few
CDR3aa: CASSFQGHEQFF

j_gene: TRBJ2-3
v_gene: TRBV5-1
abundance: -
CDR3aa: CASTTRDAFTDTQYF

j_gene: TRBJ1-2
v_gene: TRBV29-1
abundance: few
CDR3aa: CSVFGRGRPGQGNYGYTF

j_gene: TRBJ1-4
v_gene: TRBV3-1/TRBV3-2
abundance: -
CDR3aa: CASSQAGEKLFF

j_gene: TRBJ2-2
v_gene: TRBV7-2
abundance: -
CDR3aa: CANQETGGIGELFF

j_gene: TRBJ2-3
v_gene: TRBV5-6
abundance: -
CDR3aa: CASSFQDTDTQYF

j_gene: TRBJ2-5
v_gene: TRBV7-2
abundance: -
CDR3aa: CASSFQRGGYQTQYF

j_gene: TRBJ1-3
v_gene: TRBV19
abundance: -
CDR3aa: CASSPGDFLGGNTIYF

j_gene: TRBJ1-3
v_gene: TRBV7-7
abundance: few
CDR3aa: CASSFGIGPGNTIYF

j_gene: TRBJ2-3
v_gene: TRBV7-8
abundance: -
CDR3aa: CASSLSDTQYF

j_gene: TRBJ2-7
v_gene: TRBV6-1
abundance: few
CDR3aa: CASSEVLDTTYEQYF

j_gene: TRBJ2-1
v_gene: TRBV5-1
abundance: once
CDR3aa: CASSLVAGGSYNEQFF

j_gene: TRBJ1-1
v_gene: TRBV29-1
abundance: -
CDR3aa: CSVGLQNTEAFF

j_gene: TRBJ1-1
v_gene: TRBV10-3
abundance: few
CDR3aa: CAISVGAGRGNTEAFF

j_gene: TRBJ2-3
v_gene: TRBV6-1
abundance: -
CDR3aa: CASSEPRTGFADTQYF

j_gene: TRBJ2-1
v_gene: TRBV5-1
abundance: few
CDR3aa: CASSLAGTDTYNEQFF

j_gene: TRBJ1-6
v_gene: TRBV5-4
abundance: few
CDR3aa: CASSRNRGNNSPLHF

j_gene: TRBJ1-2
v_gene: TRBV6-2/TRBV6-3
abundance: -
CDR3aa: CASSSPTTGDYGYTF

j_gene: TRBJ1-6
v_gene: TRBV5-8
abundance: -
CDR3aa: CASSLVGTGRSPLHF

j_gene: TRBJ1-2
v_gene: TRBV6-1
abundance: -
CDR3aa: CASSEMGQGLYGYTF

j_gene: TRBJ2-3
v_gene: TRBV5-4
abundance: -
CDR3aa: CASSQTGLRDTQYF

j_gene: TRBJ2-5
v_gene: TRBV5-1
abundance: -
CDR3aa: CASSLRGQEQETQYF

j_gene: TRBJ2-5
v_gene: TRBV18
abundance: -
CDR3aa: CASSPPGTKGTQYF

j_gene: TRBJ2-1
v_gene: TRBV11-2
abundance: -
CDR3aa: CASSLERIYNEQFF

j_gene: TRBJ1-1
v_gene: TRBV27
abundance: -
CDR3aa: CASSSRGTDTEAFF

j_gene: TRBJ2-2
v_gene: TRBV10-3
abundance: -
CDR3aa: CAIRPDSTGELFF

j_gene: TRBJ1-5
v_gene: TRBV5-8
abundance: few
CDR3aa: CASTQRGQPQHF

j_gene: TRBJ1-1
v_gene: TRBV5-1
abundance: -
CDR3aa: CASSQGQGSMNTEAFF

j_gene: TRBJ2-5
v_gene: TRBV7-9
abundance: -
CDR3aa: CASSLGGGRQTQYF

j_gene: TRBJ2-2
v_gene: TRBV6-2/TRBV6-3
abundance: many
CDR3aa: CASSRGASDTGELFF

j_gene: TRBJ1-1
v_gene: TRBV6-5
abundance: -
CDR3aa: CASRPDRDTEAFF

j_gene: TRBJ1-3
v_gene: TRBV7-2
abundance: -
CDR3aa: CASSFQGGVLDTIYF

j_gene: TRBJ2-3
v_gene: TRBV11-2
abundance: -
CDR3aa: CASSRVGAGADTQYF

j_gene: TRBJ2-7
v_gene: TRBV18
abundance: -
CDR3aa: CASSPGDRVPYF

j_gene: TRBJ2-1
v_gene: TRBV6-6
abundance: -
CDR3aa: CASSGTGESEQFF

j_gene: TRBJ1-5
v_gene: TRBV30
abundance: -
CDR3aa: CAWSVQGQGRYQPQHF

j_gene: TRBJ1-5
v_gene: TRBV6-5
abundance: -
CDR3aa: CASRTGGGNQPQHF

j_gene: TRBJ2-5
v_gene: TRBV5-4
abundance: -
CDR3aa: CASSSGGGGETQYF

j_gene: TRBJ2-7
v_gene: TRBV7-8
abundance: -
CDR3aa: CASSWQGPYEQYF

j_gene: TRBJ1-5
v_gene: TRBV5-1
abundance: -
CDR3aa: CASSLEGGTQPQHF

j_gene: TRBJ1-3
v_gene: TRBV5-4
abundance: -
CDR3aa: CASSPGGTGGLASGNTIYF